This T cell receptor (beta chain) appears in the sequencing data of a study of blood T cell repertoires in COVID-19 (dated by TCRdb to the early 2020s). Study-level background: Samples from collaborators originated in the United States, Italy and Spain and spanned both the acute and convalescent phases of COVID-19. Subjects who had been exposed to COVID-19, were actively infected with it, or had recovered from it provided the deeply sampled blood TCRbeta repertoires that made up the dataset. The repertoires were released in a freely available public database intended as a resource for research on the immune response to SARS-CoV-2. The samples were drawn from two sources: the first 160 participants of the ongoing ImmuneRACE study, and 1,254 subjects contributed by 6 global collaborators. Sample metadata almost always included a de-identified subject ID, COVID-19 status, age in years and sex. The prospective study material was composed of cDNA or gDNA derived from T cells, B-cell-depleted T cells, or PBMCs. Where HLA class I and class II types were available, the types were taken from metadata supplied by the sample provider, not from assay-based typing. The study at large found these results: Clinical and demographic metadata were provided uncurated, with the amount varying by source and participant.

Trimming takes 5 bases off V and 4 bases off J; junction bases not matched to a gene: 8. Via the germline V gene (reference sequence), CDR1 is SGHKS and CDR2 YYEKEE. The CDR3 holds 15 amino acids from the cysteine to the phenylalanine. Only CDR3 DNA remains: 45 bases, in frame from the first base. This clone appeared once. Its antigen remains undetermined. Base quality data are lacking; no much larger clone is found one base away. TCRbeta CDR3 regions were amplified from genomic DNA using the immunoSEQ Assay, a bias-controlled multiplex PCR. As for how the authors treated the data: The number of nucleated cells in each sample was estimated from the amplification of reference gene primers within the assay. To quantify the absolute abundance of each unique TCRbeta CDR3 rearrangement, sequence reads were collapsed and filtered. For each sample, productive Simpson clonality was calculated as the square root of Simpson's diversity index across productive rearrangements. The table comes from immuneACCESS by way of TCRdb, which keeps in-frame sequences with V and J called. Part of the clones is missing from these tables; in studies checked, under half for an unresolved V gene and the rest for unknown reasons. V and J calls and clone size are as listed in that table; D and trimming were resolved from the DNA. This sample has fewer than 600,000 clones in its table, and roughly 90% of those were observed once. The ten largest clones capture less than 2% of the sample.

In the prospective study, participants were about 18 to 95 years old, resided in about two dozen geographic areas of the United States, and were enrolled through a virtual design. In the prospective study, participants were assigned to cohorts based on the clinical history participants reported in a screening survey and a study questionnaire. Recovered participants in ImmuneRACE Cohort 3 were defined as having two consecutive negative NP/OP PCR tests, clearance from a healthcare professional, or resolution of symptoms. In the prospective study, mobile phlebotomists collected whole blood, serum and a nasopharyngeal or oropharyngeal swab from each participant. Prospective study participants could optionally give additional blood draws and questionnaires over a roughly two-month period. Before DNA extraction, prospective study blood samples were shipped either frozen or at room temperature.

The chain uses TRBV5-5 and TRBJ2-5, and 10 bases in between align with TRBD2. The receptor comes from a woman in her thirties or forties who had recovered from COVID-19. The sample taken for sequencing was PBMCs or T cells enriched from blood (not recorded which). The nucleotides are TGTGCCAGCAGTACCGGGACTAGCGAATTAGAGACCCAGTACTTC. It is translated as CASSTGTSELETQYF.